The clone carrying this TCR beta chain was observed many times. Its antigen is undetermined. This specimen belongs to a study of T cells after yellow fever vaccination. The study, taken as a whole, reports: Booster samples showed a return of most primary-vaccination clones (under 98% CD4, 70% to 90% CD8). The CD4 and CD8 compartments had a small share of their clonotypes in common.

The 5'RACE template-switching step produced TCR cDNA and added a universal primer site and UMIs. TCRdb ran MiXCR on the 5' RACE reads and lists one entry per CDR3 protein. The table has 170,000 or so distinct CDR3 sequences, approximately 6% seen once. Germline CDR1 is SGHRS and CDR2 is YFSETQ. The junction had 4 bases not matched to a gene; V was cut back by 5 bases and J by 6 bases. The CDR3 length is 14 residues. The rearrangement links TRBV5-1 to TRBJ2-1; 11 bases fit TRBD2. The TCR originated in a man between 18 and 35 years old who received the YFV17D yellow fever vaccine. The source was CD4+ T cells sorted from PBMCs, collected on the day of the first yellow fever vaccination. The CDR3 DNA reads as TGCGCCAGCAGTAGCGGGGGGGCTATCAATGAGCAGTTCTTC. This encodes CASSSGGAINEQFF.